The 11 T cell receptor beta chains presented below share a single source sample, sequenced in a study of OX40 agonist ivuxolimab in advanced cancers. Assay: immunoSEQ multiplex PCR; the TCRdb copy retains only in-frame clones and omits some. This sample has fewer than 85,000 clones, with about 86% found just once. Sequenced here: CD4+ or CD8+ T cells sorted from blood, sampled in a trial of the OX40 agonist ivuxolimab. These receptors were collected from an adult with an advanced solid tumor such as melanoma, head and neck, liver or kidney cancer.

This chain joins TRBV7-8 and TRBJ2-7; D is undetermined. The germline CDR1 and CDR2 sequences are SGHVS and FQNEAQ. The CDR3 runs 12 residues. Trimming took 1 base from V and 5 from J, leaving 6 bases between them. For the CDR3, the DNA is TGTGCCAGCAGCTTAGGCTTAGACGAGCAGTACTTC. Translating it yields CASSLGLDEQYF. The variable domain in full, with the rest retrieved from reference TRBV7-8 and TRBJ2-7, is GAGVSQSPRYKVAKRGQDVALRCDPISGHVSLFWYQQALGQGPEFLTYFQNEAQLDKSGLPSDRFFAERPEGSVSTLKIQRTQQEDSAVYLCASSLGLDEQYFGPGTRLTVT.

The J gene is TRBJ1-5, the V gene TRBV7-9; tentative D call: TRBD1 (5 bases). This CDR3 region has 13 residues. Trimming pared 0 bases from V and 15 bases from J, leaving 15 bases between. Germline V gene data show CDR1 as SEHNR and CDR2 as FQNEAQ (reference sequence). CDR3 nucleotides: TGTGCCAGCAGCTTAGCCTCAACAGGTGTTTGGCATTTT. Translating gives CASSLASTGVWHF.

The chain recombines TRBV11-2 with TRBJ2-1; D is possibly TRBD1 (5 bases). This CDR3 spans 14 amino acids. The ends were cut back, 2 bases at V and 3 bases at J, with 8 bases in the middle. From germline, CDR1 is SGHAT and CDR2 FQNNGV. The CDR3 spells CASSLLQDYNEQFF. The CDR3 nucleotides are TGTGCCAGCAGCTTATTACAGGACTACAATGAGCAGTTCTTC.

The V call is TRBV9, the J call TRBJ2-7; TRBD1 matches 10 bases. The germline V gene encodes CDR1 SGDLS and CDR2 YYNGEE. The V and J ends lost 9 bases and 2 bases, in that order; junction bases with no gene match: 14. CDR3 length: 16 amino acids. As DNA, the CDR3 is TGTGCCACGCCGGGACAGGGGAGGACCGGGCCCTACGAGCAGTACTTC. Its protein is CATPGQGRTGPYEQYF.

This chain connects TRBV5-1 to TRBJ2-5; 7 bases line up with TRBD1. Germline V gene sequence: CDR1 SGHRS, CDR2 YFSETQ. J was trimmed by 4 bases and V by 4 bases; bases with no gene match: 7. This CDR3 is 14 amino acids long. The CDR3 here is CASSIRQGGETQYF. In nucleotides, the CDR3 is TGCGCCAGCAGCATCCGACAGGGCGGAGAGACCCAGTACTTC.

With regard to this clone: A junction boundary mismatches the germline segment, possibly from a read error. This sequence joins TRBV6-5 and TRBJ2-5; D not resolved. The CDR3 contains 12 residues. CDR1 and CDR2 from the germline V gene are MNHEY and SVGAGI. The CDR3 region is CASSLTQGTQYF. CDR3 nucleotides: TGTGCCAGCAGCTTAACGCAAGGGACCCAGTACTTC.

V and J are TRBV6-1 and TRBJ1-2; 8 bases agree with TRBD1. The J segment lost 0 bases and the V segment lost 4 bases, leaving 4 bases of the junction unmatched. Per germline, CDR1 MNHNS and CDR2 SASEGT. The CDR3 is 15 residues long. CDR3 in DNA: TGTGCCAGCAGTGGCGAACAGGGGGCTAACTATGGCTACACCTTC. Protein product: CASSGEQGANYGYTF.

This chain's CDR3 is CASTKDRVNEQFF. The CDR3 region has the DNA TGTGCCAGCACCAAAGACAGGGTTAATGAGCAGTTCTTC. The rearrangement links TRBV5-6 to TRBJ2-1; 7 bases align to TRBD1. Germline CDR1 SGHDT, CDR2 YYEEEE. Germline trimming cut 6 bases from V and 7 bases from J; bases unmatched to any gene: 7. The CDR3 length is 13 residues.

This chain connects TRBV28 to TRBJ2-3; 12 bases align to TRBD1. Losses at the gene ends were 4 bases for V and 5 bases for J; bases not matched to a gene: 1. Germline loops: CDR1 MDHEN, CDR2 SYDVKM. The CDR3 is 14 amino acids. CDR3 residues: CASSWDRGQDTQYF. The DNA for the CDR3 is TGTGCCAGCAGTTGGGACAGGGGGCAAGATACGCAGTATTTT.

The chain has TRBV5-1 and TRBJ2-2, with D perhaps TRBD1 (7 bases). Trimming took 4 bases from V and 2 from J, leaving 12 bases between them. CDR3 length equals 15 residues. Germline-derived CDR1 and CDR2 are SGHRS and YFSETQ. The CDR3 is CASSAGTVNTGELFF. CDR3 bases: TGCGCCAGCAGCGCGGGGACAGTTAACACCGGGGAGCTGTTTTTT.

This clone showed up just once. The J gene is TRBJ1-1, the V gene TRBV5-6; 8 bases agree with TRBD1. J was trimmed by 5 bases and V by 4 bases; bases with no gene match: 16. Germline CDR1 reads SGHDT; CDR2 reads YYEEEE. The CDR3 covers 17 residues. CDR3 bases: TGTGCCAGCAGCCCATGGGGGGCAGGGGGCCTAGGGACTGAAGCTTTCTTT. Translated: CASSPWGAGGLGTEAFF.